This TCR beta chain was recovered during a study of human T cells and chemical hapten exposure. Across the whole study: Throughout the roughly 25-week study, diphenylcyclopropenone was applied weekly to the patients' scalps. General study results and limits: Clustering by CDR3 similarity yielded significantly more large clusters from expanded TCRs than controls.

The CDR3 is made up of 15 amino acids. Trimming cost V 6 bases and J 4 bases; bases outside gene matches: 10. Time point specified: patch test 1, 2 weeks after DPC sensitization. Noted treatment: therapeutic diphenylcyclopropenone sensitization with weekly scalp DPC. Each donor was an alopecia patient between 18 and 70 years of age who qualified for DPC. Turning to this clonotype: What it binds is not known.

From the RACE reads, TCRdb called clonotypes with MiXCR, one entry per CDR3 protein. In the table there are some 380,000 distinct CDR3 sequences, approximately 5% of which are singletons. The chain couples TRBV12-3 or TRBV12-4 to TRBJ2-3, with 7 bases lining up with TRBD1. The TCR was taken from a woman in her fifties or sixties with alopecia areata. Some clones in this sample may be carry-over from other donors' samples. Specimen: whole blood, collected in connection with sensitization to the hapten diphenylcyclopropenone (DPC). The CDR3 DNA reads TGTGCCAGCAGGTTTAGCGAGGGGGCTTCAGATACGCAGTATTTT. As protein: CASRFSEGASDTQYF.